The clone carrying this T cell receptor (beta chain) was seen just once. The sample comes from a study of CD4 and CD8 cells across lung adenocarcinoma regions. TCRdb passed the PCR reads through MiXCR, listing each CDR3 protein once. Found here are about 11,000 distinct CDR3 sequences, approximately 63% of them singletons; the top ten hold less than 90%. Localized lung adenocarcinoma, a non-small cell lung cancer, affected the donors. Germline V lookup: CDR1 SGHVS, CDR2 FNYEAQ. The CDR3 has 16 residues. This chain uses TRBV7-6 with TRBJ2-2; 10 positions agree with TRBD1. TRBJ2-3 matches the DNA end more closely, so the J call is doubtful. The clonotype originates from a male donor with lung adenocarcinoma. The CD4 and CD8 labels of this study may be unreliable. The sample comprised CD8+ T cells from the margin of a lung tumor. CDR3 region: CASSQGTGARTGEQYF. CDR3 nucleotides: TGTGCCAGCAGCCAAGGGACAGGGGCCCGCACCGGGGAGCAGTATTTT.